Below, 30 T cell receptor beta chains from the same sample are listed, as sequenced in a study of blood T cell repertoires in COVID-19 (dated by TCRdb to 2020 to 2021). Libraries came from the immunoSEQ multiplex PCR assay. In its TCRdb copy, this immuneACCESS table keeps in-frame sequences only and misses some clones. Where compared with another copy, unresolved V genes explain less than half of these, and the others have no known cause. The sample table contains 300,000 to 450,000 clones; only one count was recorded for around nine tenths of them. Over 2.5% of the sample is in the top ten clones. Sequences were obtained from peripheral blood. The source is a human donor in a cohort sampled during active COVID-19.

This rearrangement joins TRBV24-1 to TRBJ2-1, with D perhaps matching TRBD2 (6 bases). The CDR3 extends over 15 amino acids. Germline-derived CDR1 and CDR2 are KGHDR and SFDVKD. Trimming left V 3 bases short and J 4 bases short, with 12 bases between. This CDR3 is CATSDGSSGYNEQFF. CDR3 DNA sequence: TGTGCCACCAGTGATGGGAGTAGCGGTTACAATGAGCAGTTCTTC.

V and J are TRBV7-6 and TRBJ1-3; 9 bases are a match to TRBD1. The CDR3 extends over 15 amino acids. Losses at the gene ends were 4 bases for V and 2 bases for J; bases not matched to a gene: 3. Germline CDR1 and CDR2: SGHVS and FNYEAQ. The CDR3 spells CASSSGTGTGNTIYF. The DNA for the CDR3 is TGTGCCAGCAGCTCCGGGACAGGGACTGGAAACACCATATATTTT.

The chain has TRBV19 and TRBJ2-2; the D is unclear. Germline lookup yields CDR1 LNHDA and CDR2 SQIVND (reference sequence). The CDR3 loop spans 13 amino acids. V lost 2 bases and J 4 bases, leaving 5 bases between the germline ends. The CDR3 spells CASSISITGELFF. The CDR3 DNA reads TGTGCCAGTAGTATAAGCATCACCGGGGAGCTGTTTTTT.

The chain carries TRBV28 and TRBJ2-1; TRBD2 agrees at 12 bases. Germline V gives CDR1 MDHEN, CDR2 SYDVKM. There are 14 residues in the CDR3. The J segment lost 7 bases and the V segment lost 7 bases, leaving 5 bases of the junction unmatched. As DNA, the CDR3 is TGTGCCAGCACTGGGACTAGCGGGCAGAATGAGCAGTTCTTC. This gives the protein CASTGTSGQNEQFF.

The chain carries TRBV28 and TRBJ2-7; 8 bases align to TRBD2. The germline V gene encodes CDR1 MDHEN and CDR2 SYDVKM. The CDR3 runs to 16 residues. The V gene end was trimmed by 5 bases and the J gene end by 12 bases; junction bases not matched to a gene: 21. DNA of the CDR3: TGTGCCAGCAGTCCCTCCCAAGGAGCGGGAGAAAGAGGTCTGTACTTC. Translating it yields CASSPSQGAGERGLYF.

V gene TRBV9 combines with J gene TRBJ2-1; TRBD2 matches at 14 bases. The CDR3 loop spans 21 amino acids. Germline CDR1 is SGDLS and CDR2 is YYNGEE. Unmatched junction bases numbered 18, after V lost 4 bases and J lost 3 bases. CDR3 sequence: CASSTTGRGLAGAPLYNEQFF. CDR3 nucleotide sequence: TGTGCCAGCAGCACCACGGGCAGGGGACTAGCGGGGGCCCCGCTCTACAATGAGCAGTTCTTC.

The V gene is TRBV5-5, the J gene TRBJ2-2, with D unclear. The CDR3 is 14 amino acids. Trimming stripped 0 bases from V and 4 bases from J, with 7 bases between. CDR1 SGHKS and CDR2 YYEKEE come from the germline V gene (reference sequence). The CDR3 region is CASSLVVSTGELFF. The CDR3 DNA reads TGTGCCAGCAGCTTGGTCGTGAGCACCGGGGAGCTGTTTTTT.

This rearrangement joins TRBV4-2 to TRBJ2-7; D is unclear. CDR1 and CDR2 (germline): LGHNA, YNFKEQ. The germline V and J ends were trimmed by 0 bases and 0 bases, with 15 bases remaining between them. CDR3 size: 17 residues. CDR3 sequence reads: CASSQEPGGITSYEQYF. DNA of the CDR3: TGTGCCAGCAGCCAAGAGCCCGGCGGTATAACCTCCTACGAGCAGTACTTC.

The V gene is TRBV19, the J gene TRBJ2-5; a weak D match, TRBD2 (6 bases). This CDR3 is built from 13 residues. The V gene lost 5 bases and the J gene lost 2 bases, with 9 bases spanning the gap. Germline V gene lookup returns CDR1 LNHDA and CDR2 SQIVND (reference sequence). Here the CDR3 reads CASSWTKQETQYF. The CDR3 coding sequence is TGTGCCAGTAGTTGGACTAAACAAGAGACCCAGTACTTC.

The V gene is TRBV19, the J gene TRBJ2-2, with 8 nucleotides matching TRBD2. The CDR3 totals 14 residues. Germline assignment: CDR1 LNHDA and CDR2 SQIVND (reference sequence). V lost 8 bases, J lost 3 bases, and 5 bases stayed unmatched. This CDR3 reads CASSSGGDTGELFF. In DNA, the CDR3 is TGTGCCAGTTCATCGGGGGGGGACACCGGGGAGCTGTTTTTT.

This chain uses TRBV2 with TRBJ1-5; 7 bases are a match to TRBD1. Germline loops: CDR1 SNHLY, CDR2 FYNNEI. The V gene end was trimmed by 4 bases and the J gene end by 6 bases; junction bases not matched to a gene: 9. The CDR3 totals 15 residues. CDR3: CASSVRQGGIQPQHF. The CDR3 DNA is TGTGCCAGCAGTGTAAGACAGGGAGGTATTCAGCCCCAGCATTTT.

The DNA for the CDR3 is TGTGCCAAAGAAAAGACAGGGAACACTGAAGCTTTCTTT. Translated: CAKEKTGNTEAFF. The chain links TRBV2 to TRBJ1-1; D is possibly TRBD1 (6 bases). The CDR3 sequence is 13 residues long. CDR1 and CDR2 (germline): SNHLY, FYNNEI. Deletions cut 10 bases from V and 1 base from J, with 13 bases between.

This clone was seen only once. The genes are TRBV5-1 and TRBJ2-3; D is possibly TRBD2 (6 bases). V lost 4 bases, J lost 2 bases, and 11 bases lay in between. Germline V gene data show CDR1 as SGHRS and CDR2 as YFSETQ. The CDR3 length is 14 residues. CDR3 region: CASSPGVTTDTQYF. The CDR3, as DNA: TGCGCCAGCAGCCCGGGAGTCACCACAGATACGCAGTATTTT.

This chain joins TRBV5-6 and TRBJ1-3; 8 nucleotides line up with TRBD1. J lost 0 bases, V lost 3 bases, and 5 bases had no gene match. Looked up from germline, CDR1 is SGHDT and CDR2 is YYEEEE. The CDR3 spans 16 residues. Written as DNA, the CDR3 is TGTGCCAGCAGCTCTAAGGACAGGGACTCTGGAAACACCATATATTTT. Residues: CASSSKDRDSGNTIYF.

This clone appeared once. The V gene is TRBV6-1, the J gene TRBJ1-3; D unclear. This CDR3 comprises 15 residues. Germline-derived CDR1 and CDR2 are MNHNS and SASEGT. V lost 3 bases and J 1 base, leaving 10 bases between the germline ends. The chain's CDR3 is CASSERADSGNTIYF. CDR3 bases: TGTGCCAGCAGTGAGCGGGCAGATTCTGGAAACACCATATATTTT.

This chain joins TRBV30 and TRBJ1-2; possible D gene TRBD1, 6 bases. This CDR3 has 16 residues. From germline, CDR1 is GTSNPN and CDR2 SVGIG (reference sequence). Trimming pared 3 bases from V and 1 base from J, leaving 18 bases between. CDR3: CAWSRRQVPLNYGYTF. CDR3 sequence (DNA): TGTGCCTGGAGCCGACGACAGGTCCCCCTTAACTATGGCTACACCTTC.

The chain is built from TRBV10-3 and TRBJ2-1, with TRBD2 identical over 13 bases. Germline CDR1 ENHRY, CDR2 SYGVKD. CDR3 length: 15 residues. The junction had 4 bases not matched to a gene; V was cut back by 6 bases and J by 5 bases. The CDR3 nucleotides are TGTGCCATCAGGCTGGGACTAGCGGGGAACAATGAGCAGTTCTTC. Protein product: CAIRLGLAGNNEQFF.

This clone was picked up one time. The V call is TRBV11-3, the J call TRBJ2-1; D unresolved. The V gene's germline CDR1 is SGHNT and CDR2 YENEEA. The CDR3 loop spans 16 amino acids. V lost 0 bases to trimming and J lost 0 bases, with 9 bases between them. CDR3 in amino acids: CASSLEGYSSYNEQFF. The CDR3, as DNA: TGTGCCAGCAGCTTAGAAGGCTACAGCTCCTACAATGAGCAGTTCTTC.

The chain joins TRBV9 to TRBJ2-1; maybe TRBD2 (6 bases). There are 16 residues in the CDR3. The V end was cut by 1 base, the J end by 1 base, with 12 bases between. The germline gives CDR1 SGDLS, CDR2 YYNGEE. The CDR3 bases are TGTGCCAGCAGCGTACTCCTCGGGGGATCCTACAATGAGCAGTTCTTC. Protein product: CASSVLLGGSYNEQFF.

The gene calls are TRBV9 and TRBJ2-7; D not certain. The V gene lost 3 bases and the J gene lost 5 bases, with 9 bases spanning the gap. The CDR3 covers 12 residues. Germline V gene lookup returns CDR1 SGDLS and CDR2 YYNGEE. CDR3 nucleotide sequence: TGTGCCAGCAGCGGCCTATACGACGAGCAGTACTTC. This codes for CASSGLYDEQYF. Looking up the rest from reference TRBV9 and TRBJ2-7 gives the full variable domain: DSGVTQTPKHLITATGQRVTLRCSPRSGDLSVYWYQQSLDQGLQFLIQYYNGEERAKGNILERFSAQQFPDLHSELNLSSLELGDSALYFCASSGLYDEQYFGPGTRLTVT.

The chain recombines TRBV7-9 with TRBJ2-3; 7 bases align to TRBD1. The CDR3 runs 15 residues. The germline gives CDR1 SEHNR, CDR2 FQNEAQ (reference sequence). V shed 4 bases, J shed 0 bases, and the junction held 4 bases outside the gene matches. CDR3 amino acids: CASSSGQYSTDTQYF. The CDR3 DNA sequence: TGTGCCAGCAGCTCGGGACAGTATAGCACAGATACGCAGTATTTT.

The V gene is TRBV9, the J gene TRBJ2-6, with D unresolved. From germline, CDR1 is SGDLS and CDR2 YYNGEE. The CDR3 length is 15 residues. V dropped 0 bases and J dropped 0 bases, with 4 bases sitting between them. The CDR3 DNA reads TGTGCCAGCAGCGTAGGCAGCTCTGGGGCCAACGTCCTGACTTTC. Translation gives CASSVGSSGANVLTF.

This clone was observed a handful of times. CDR3 loop: CASSESGSVSSYNEQFF. CDR3 bases: TGTGCCAGCAGTGAATCGGGGAGCGTGAGCTCCTACAATGAGCAGTTCTTC. V gene TRBV25-1 combines with J gene TRBJ2-1, with D perhaps matching TRBD2 (5 bases). Germline values: CDR1 MGHDK, CDR2 SYGVNS. Trimming took 1 base from V and 0 from J, leaving 13 bases between them. The CDR3 is made up of 17 amino acids.

For this clone: The same CDR3 arises from other DNA sequences in this sample as well. The rearrangement uses TRBV5-1 and TRBJ1-1, with 9 bases fitting TRBD1. The CDR3 runs 14 residues. V gave up 2 bases and J gave up 4 bases; unmatched junction bases: 3. Germline V CDR1 and CDR2: SGHRS, YFSETQ. The CDR3 DNA is TGCGCCAGCAGCTTAGGACAGGGGATCACTGAAGCTTTCTTT. Residues: CASSLGQGITEAFF.

V gene TRBV7-8 combines with J gene TRBJ2-1, with D perhaps TRBD2 (5 bases). Germline lookup yields CDR1 SGHVS and CDR2 FQNEAQ. The CDR3 consists of 16 residues. V lost 2 bases and J 0 bases, leaving 11 bases between the germline ends. In DNA form, the CDR3 reads TGTGCCAGCAGCTTACAGCGGTATAGCTCCTACAATGAGCAGTTCTTC. Its protein product is CASSLQRYSSYNEQFF. Drawing the rest from reference TRBV7-8 and TRBJ2-1, the complete variable domain is GAGVSQSPRYKVAKRGQDVALRCDPISGHVSLFWYQQALGQGPEFLTYFQNEAQLDKSGLPSDRFFAERPEGSVSTLKIQRTQQEDSAVYLCASSLQRYSSYNEQFFGPGTRLTVL.

V gene TRBV5-4 combines with J gene TRBJ1-1; no clear D gene. Germline V lookup: CDR1 SGHNT, CDR2 YYREEE (reference sequence). The CDR3 has 16 amino acids. Trimming removed 0 bases from V and 5 bases from J, with 17 bases in between. CDR3: CASSLAGNLWRTEAFF. The CDR3 DNA follows: TGTGCCAGCAGCTTGGCGGGCAATCTCTGGAGGACTGAAGCTTTCTTT. Full variable domain (remainder filled in from reference TRBV5-4 and TRBJ1-1): ETGVTQSPTHLIKTRGQQVTLRCSSQSGHNTVSWYQQALGQGPQFIFQYYREEENGRGNFPPRFSGLQFPNYSSELNVNALELDDSALYLCASSLAGNLWRTEAFFGQGTRLTVV.

The genes are TRBV3-1 (or the pseudogene TRBV3-2) and TRBJ2-4, with D maybe TRBD2 (5 bases). This CDR3 comprises 16 residues. Germline V gene data show CDR1 as LGHDT and CDR2 as YNNKEL (reference sequence). The V and J ends lost 0 bases and 4 bases respectively, with 13 bases between them. The CDR3 spells CASSQERRTGKNIQYF. As DNA, the CDR3 is TGTGCCAGCAGCCAAGAGAGGAGGACCGGGAAAAACATTCAGTACTTC.

The chain links TRBV20-1 to TRBJ1-5; 9 bases line up with TRBD1. The germline V gene encodes CDR1 DFQATT and CDR2 SNEGSKA (reference sequence). The V segment lost 3 bases and the J segment 9 bases; nucleotides outside the gene matches: 12. There are 15 residues in the CDR3. CDR3 sequence: CSASPGTGFEGPQHF. CDR3 DNA: TGCAGTGCTAGTCCCGGGACAGGGTTCGAGGGGCCCCAGCATTTT.

The J gene is TRBJ1-6, the V gene TRBV9; D may be TRBD1 (5 bases). From germline, CDR1 is SGDLS and CDR2 YYNGEE. V dropped 5 bases and J dropped 8 bases, with 14 bases sitting between them. The CDR3 is 14 residues long. CDR3 DNA sequence: TGTGCCAGCAGGGGGGGAGGAGGTCATTCACCCCTCCACTTT. Amino acids: CASRGGGGHSPLHF.

V and J are TRBV6-5 and TRBJ1-1; D perhaps matches TRBD1 (6 bases). The CDR3 runs to 15 residues. Germline-derived CDR1 and CDR2 are MNHEY and SVGAGI. Between the trimmed V and J ends, which lost 4 bases and 0 bases, there was a span of 12 bases. The CDR3 DNA reads TGTGCCAGCAGTTCACCGGGACAAGTGAACACTGAAGCTTTCTTT. It specifies CASSSPGQVNTEAFF.